This is a list of T cell receptor beta chains from one sample in a study of blood T cell repertoires in COVID-19. Measured with immunoSEQ multiplex PCR; TCRdb has only the in-frame clones, and not every one. Of 50,000 to 80,000 clones in the sample, roughly three quarters were seen once. The sequenced material came from peripheral blood. The origin of the receptors is a man in his sixties with COVID-19, enrolled during active disease. Each CDR3 is given with its conserved first and last residue. The D gene is left open where the match is weak. Rows may omit the clone size; those that give it use once, few, many or a size class.

cdr3_nt: TGTGCCAGCAGCCCGCCAACGACAGCCAGCACAGATACGCAGTATTTT; cdr3_aa: CASSPPTTASTDTQYF; v_call: TRBV5-4; d_call: -; cdr3_length: 16; j_call: TRBJ2-3; clone_size: -
cdr3_nt: TGTGCCAGCAGTGAATGGCAGGGTGGTTCACCCCTCCACTTT; cdr3_aa: CASSEWQGGSPLHF; v_call: TRBV6-1; d_call: -; cdr3_length: 14; j_call: TRBJ1-6; clone_size: few
cdr3_nt: TGCGCCAGCAGAAATGGGACAGGAGGGTCACCCCTCCACTTT; cdr3_aa: CASRNGTGGSPLHF; v_call: TRBV5-1; d_call: TRBD1; cdr3_length: 14; j_call: TRBJ1-6; clone_size: -
cdr3_nt: TGTGCCAGCAGCCCTATCGGGGGTGGCTATGGCTACACCTTC; cdr3_aa: CASSPIGGGYGYTF; v_call: TRBV7-9; d_call: -; cdr3_length: 14; j_call: TRBJ1-2; clone_size: -
cdr3_nt: TGCGCCAGCAGCTTAATAATACAGGGGAGCGCTGGGGCCAACGTCCTGACTTTC; cdr3_aa: CASSLIIQGSAGANVLTF; v_call: TRBV5-1; d_call: TRBD1; cdr3_length: 18; j_call: TRBJ2-6; clone_size: -
cdr3_nt: TGTGCCAGCAGCCCAGGACAGGGAGGAAATTTTATTTATGGCTACACCTTC; cdr3_aa: CASSPGQGGNFIYGYTF; v_call: TRBV13; d_call: TRBD1; cdr3_length: 17; j_call: TRBJ1-2; clone_size: -
cdr3_nt: TGTGCCAGCAGTCCCAGGGGGCCCGGCAAAAACATTCAGTACTTC; cdr3_aa: CASSPRGPGKNIQYF; v_call: TRBV2; d_call: TRBD1; cdr3_length: 15; j_call: TRBJ2-4; clone_size: few
cdr3_nt: TGCGCCAGCAGCTTGCGGCCTCCGGGACAGGGTAATAATTCACCCCTCCACTTT; cdr3_aa: CASSLRPPGQGNNSPLHF; v_call: TRBV5-1; d_call: TRBD1; cdr3_length: 18; j_call: TRBJ1-6; clone_size: -
cdr3_nt: TGTGCCAGCAGCGTTTTGGGGAGAGCGGGACAAGAGACCCAGTACTTC; cdr3_aa: CASSVLGRAGQETQYF; v_call: TRBV9; d_call: TRBD2; cdr3_length: 16; j_call: TRBJ2-5; clone_size: -
cdr3_nt: TGTGCCAGCAGACTGGTGCCTAGCACAGATACGCAGTATTTT; cdr3_aa: CASRLVPSTDTQYF; v_call: TRBV2; d_call: -; cdr3_length: 14; j_call: TRBJ2-3; clone_size: -
cdr3_nt: TGTGCCAGCAGAGGACAGTCCATGAACACTGAAGCTTTCTTT; cdr3_aa: CASRGQSMNTEAFF; v_call: TRBV27; d_call: -; cdr3_length: 14; j_call: TRBJ1-1; clone_size: -
cdr3_nt: TGTGCCAGTAGTGCCGGGACAGGCGGGATTGAAAAACTGTTTTTT; cdr3_aa: CASSAGTGGIEKLFF; v_call: TRBV19; d_call: TRBD1; cdr3_length: 15; j_call: TRBJ1-4; clone_size: -
cdr3_nt: TGTGCCAGCAGTTACGACCGGGAGTCGGGAGTGTACAATGAGCAGTTCTTC; cdr3_aa: CASSYDRESGVYNEQFF; v_call: TRBV6-2/TRBV6-3; d_call: -; cdr3_length: 17; j_call: TRBJ2-1; clone_size: few
cdr3_nt: TGCGCCAGCAGCTCGGGACAGGGGTATGAAAAACTGTTTTTT; cdr3_aa: CASSSGQGYEKLFF; v_call: TRBV5-1; d_call: TRBD1; cdr3_length: 14; j_call: TRBJ1-4; clone_size: -
cdr3_nt: TGTGCCAGCAGCCTGGGACTAAACTACGAGCAGTACTTC; cdr3_aa: CASSLGLNYEQYF; v_call: TRBV14; d_call: TRBD2; cdr3_length: 13; j_call: TRBJ2-7; clone_size: -
cdr3_nt: TGTGCCAGCGCTAGAGGTTGGGGCCTCGAGCAGTACTTC; cdr3_aa: CASARGWGLEQYF; v_call: TRBV7-7; d_call: -; cdr3_length: 13; j_call: TRBJ2-7; clone_size: -
cdr3_nt: TGTGCCAGCAGCCCAACAGGGGAGGGCACAGATACGCAGTATTTT; cdr3_aa: CASSPTGEGTDTQYF; v_call: TRBV7-2; d_call: -; cdr3_length: 15; j_call: TRBJ2-3; clone_size: -
cdr3_nt: TGTGCCAGTAAGACAGATTACTCTGGAAACACCATATATTTT; cdr3_aa: CASKTDYSGNTIYF; v_call: TRBV2; d_call: -; cdr3_length: 14; j_call: TRBJ1-3; clone_size: -
cdr3_nt: TGTGCCAGTAGTGGGAGCGGGGAGCTGTTTTTT; cdr3_aa: CASSGSGELFF; v_call: TRBV19; d_call: -; cdr3_length: 11; j_call: TRBJ2-2; clone_size: -
cdr3_nt: TGTGCCAGCAGCATTTACAGGGGCGCTGAAGCTTTCTTT; cdr3_aa: CASSIYRGAEAFF; v_call: TRBV5-6; d_call: TRBD1; cdr3_length: 13; j_call: TRBJ1-1; clone_size: -
cdr3_nt: TGTGCCAGCAGCCCATGGGGACTAAACACAGATACGCAGTATTTT; cdr3_aa: CASSPWGLNTDTQYF; v_call: TRBV7-3; d_call: TRBD2; cdr3_length: 15; j_call: TRBJ2-3; clone_size: once
cdr3_nt: TGCGCCAGCAGCGAGACAGGACAAGAGACCCAGTACTTC; cdr3_aa: CASSETGQETQYF; v_call: TRBV5-1; d_call: -; cdr3_length: 13; j_call: TRBJ2-5; clone_size: -
cdr3_nt: TGTGCCAGCAGTTCCGCGGGGGCCCGAGCCTACGAGCAGTACTTC; cdr3_aa: CASSSAGARAYEQYF; v_call: TRBV28; d_call: -; cdr3_length: 15; j_call: TRBJ2-7; clone_size: once
cdr3_nt: TGTGCCAGCAGCATTCGGGACATCACCGGGGAGCTGTTTTTT; cdr3_aa: CASSIRDITGELFF; v_call: TRBV9; d_call: -; cdr3_length: 14; j_call: TRBJ2-2; clone_size: -
cdr3_nt: TGTGCCACCAGTGAATCTAACAATGAGCAGTTCTTC; cdr3_aa: CATSESNNEQFF; v_call: TRBV24-1; d_call: -; cdr3_length: 12; j_call: TRBJ2-1; clone_size: -
cdr3_nt: TGTGCCACCCAGAGGGTTCCGGGAGGGCCGAATGAGCAGTTCTTC; cdr3_aa: CATQRVPGGPNEQFF; v_call: TRBV7-2; d_call: TRBD2; cdr3_length: 15; j_call: TRBJ2-1; clone_size: once
cdr3_nt: TGTGCCAGCAGCACACAACAGGGGGCTGGCGAGCAGTACTTC; cdr3_aa: CASSTQQGAGEQYF; v_call: TRBV7-9; d_call: TRBD1; cdr3_length: 14; j_call: TRBJ2-7; clone_size: -
cdr3_nt: TGCAGCGTCGCTTCGGACAGGGGACAGCCCCAGCATTTT; cdr3_aa: CSVASDRGQPQHF; v_call: TRBV29-1; d_call: TRBD1; cdr3_length: 13; j_call: TRBJ1-5; clone_size: -
cdr3_nt: TGTGCCAGCTCACTGACAGGGGCCGGGACTGAAGCTTTCTTT; cdr3_aa: CASSLTGAGTEAFF; v_call: TRBV18; d_call: TRBD1; cdr3_length: 14; j_call: TRBJ1-1; clone_size: -
cdr3_nt: TGTGCCAGCAGTTTATCTAGTCTATATCAAGAGACCCAGTACTTC; cdr3_aa: CASSLSSLYQETQYF; v_call: TRBV27; d_call: -; cdr3_length: 15; j_call: TRBJ2-5; clone_size: -
cdr3_nt: TGTGCCAGCAGGACAGTAATAGGGGGCAATCAGCCCCAGCATTTT; cdr3_aa: CASRTVIGGNQPQHF; v_call: TRBV2; d_call: -; cdr3_length: 15; j_call: TRBJ1-5; clone_size: -
cdr3_nt: TGTGCCAGCAGCTTAGATCGGAATCAGCCCCAGCATTTT; cdr3_aa: CASSLDRNQPQHF; v_call: TRBV11-3; d_call: -; cdr3_length: 13; j_call: TRBJ1-5; clone_size: -
cdr3_nt: TGTGCCAGCAGTGACGGGGGATACGAGCAGTACTTC; cdr3_aa: CASSDGGYEQYF; v_call: TRBV25-1; d_call: -; cdr3_length: 12; j_call: TRBJ2-7; clone_size: few
cdr3_nt: TGCGCCAGCAGCTTGGATAGCCAGGGCGCGGCTGAAGCTTTCTTT; cdr3_aa: CASSLDSQGAAEAFF; v_call: TRBV5-1; d_call: -; cdr3_length: 15; j_call: TRBJ1-1; clone_size: few
cdr3_nt: TGTGCCAACCGGGACAGGGCCCTCGGTGGCTACACCTTC; cdr3_aa: CANRDRALGGYTF; v_call: TRBV6-1; d_call: TRBD1; cdr3_length: 13; j_call: TRBJ1-2; clone_size: -
cdr3_nt: TGTGCCTGGAGTGTATCGGTGGAGTTCTATGGCTACACCTTC; cdr3_aa: CAWSVSVEFYGYTF; v_call: TRBV30; d_call: -; cdr3_length: 14; j_call: TRBJ1-2; clone_size: -
cdr3_nt: TGTGCCAGCAGCTTGCCTTTGAGGGCCCTGGGCACTGAAGCTTTCTTT; cdr3_aa: CASSLPLRALGTEAFF; v_call: TRBV21-1; d_call: -; cdr3_length: 16; j_call: TRBJ1-1; clone_size: -
cdr3_nt: TGTGCCAGCGGGTCGTGGACAGTCGATCAGCCCCAGCATTTT; cdr3_aa: CASGSWTVDQPQHF; v_call: TRBV5-6; d_call: -; cdr3_length: 14; j_call: TRBJ1-5; clone_size: once
cdr3_nt: TGTGCCAGCAGCTTACGGGACAGGGGTTTGGGGGAAATTTCACCCCTCCACTTT; cdr3_aa: CASSLRDRGLGEISPLHF; v_call: TRBV11-2; d_call: TRBD1; cdr3_length: 18; j_call: TRBJ1-6; clone_size: -
cdr3_nt: TGTGCCAGCAGCCTCTCGGGGTACGAGCAGTACTTC; cdr3_aa: CASSLSGYEQYF; v_call: TRBV11-2; d_call: -; cdr3_length: 12; j_call: TRBJ2-7; clone_size: -
cdr3_nt: TGTGCCAGCAGCGCCTCCGGTCATAACTATGGCTACACCTTC; cdr3_aa: CASSASGHNYGYTF; v_call: TRBV9; d_call: -; cdr3_length: 14; j_call: TRBJ1-2; clone_size: -
cdr3_nt: TGTGCCAGCAGCGTAGACCCATTGTCAGGGCAGTACTTC; cdr3_aa: CASSVDPLSGQYF; v_call: TRBV9; d_call: -; cdr3_length: 13; j_call: TRBJ2-7; clone_size: -